The 32 T cell receptor beta chains listed next were all sequenced from one sample in a study of T cell responses to AZD1222 COVID-19 vaccine. Repertoires were generated with immunoSEQ multiplex PCR, while TCRdb's copy carries only in-frame clones and drops some. The repertoire holds roughly 140,000 clones, about 91% seen once, with around 2% in the top ten. The sequencing here drew on peripheral blood, taken on day 0 of AZD1222 vaccination. These receptors originate from an adult in good health.

The CDR3 DNA reads TGTGCCAGCAGCAAAAAGGGTCCAACTAGCGGGAGTGGGGCTAGCACAGATACGCAGTATTTT. Its translation: CASSKKGPTSGSGASTDTQYF. The chain recombines TRBV21-1 with TRBJ2-3; TRBD2 is taken as the D call from the table, unchecked against the DNA. TRBV21-1 is marked as a pseudogene. The CDR3 length is 21 residues.

The chain combines TRBV6-5 with TRBJ2-4; D is ambiguous. Germline V gene data show CDR1 as MNHEY and CDR2 as SVGAGI. The CDR3 extends over 12 amino acids. Trimming removed 7 bases from V and 0 bases from J, with 4 bases in between. Here the CDR3 reads CASNLAKNIQYF. CDR3 in DNA: TGTGCCAGCAACCTAGCCAAAAACATTCAGTACTTC.

The chain joins TRBV7-2 to TRBJ2-7, with 7 bases aligning to TRBD1. From germline, CDR1 is SGHTA and CDR2 FQGNSA. Germline trimming cut 4 bases from V and 4 bases from J; bases unmatched to any gene: 7. CDR3 length: 14 residues. CDR3 residues: CASSSTGYPYEQYF. The CDR3 region has the DNA TGTGCCAGCAGCTCGACAGGGTATCCTTACGAGCAGTACTTC.

The chain couples TRBV5-6 to TRBJ1-4; D uncertain. The CDR3 sequence is 15 residues long. The V end was cut by 5 bases, the J end by 5 bases, with 16 bases between. The germline V gene has CDR1 SGHDT and CDR2 YYEEEE. The CDR3 nucleotides are TGTGCCAGCAGTGGAGGGCCCGGGAGCAATGAAAAACTGTTTTTT. It encodes CASSGGPGSNEKLFF.

This clone was observed a few times. This rearrangement joins TRBV19 to TRBJ1-4; 7 nucleotides agree with TRBD1. CDR1 and CDR2 (germline): LNHDA, SQIVND (reference sequence). The CDR3 consists of 15 residues. V lost 4 bases, J lost 4 bases, and 6 bases stayed unmatched. The CDR3 region is CASSTGTAINEKLFF. The DNA of the CDR3 is TGTGCCAGTAGTACGGGGACAGCGATTAATGAAAAACTGTTTTTT.

The chain employs TRBV7-9 and TRBJ2-3; 9 bases are shared with TRBD1. V gave up 2 bases and J gave up 5 bases; unmatched junction bases: 5. The CDR3 sequence is 15 residues long. Germline CDR1 is SEHNR and CDR2 is FQNEAQ (reference sequence). CDR3 amino acids: CASSLQGQGRDTQYF. CDR3 DNA: TGTGCCAGCAGCTTACAAGGACAGGGGAGAGATACGCAGTATTTT.

The V and J genes are TRBV27 and TRBJ1-4, with 7 bases fitting TRBD1. This CDR3 is 15 amino acids long. Germline trimming cut 5 bases from V and 8 bases from J; bases unmatched to any gene: 11. Per germline, CDR1 MNHEY and CDR2 SMNVEV (reference sequence). The CDR3 protein is CASSHLWDSKEKLFF. In DNA form, the CDR3 reads TGTGCCAGCAGTCACCTCTGGGACAGTAAGGAAAAACTGTTTTTT.

This rearrangement joins TRBV7-2 to TRBJ2-7, with 10 bases aligning to TRBD1. The germline CDR1 and CDR2 sequences are SGHTA and FQGNSA. The trim removed 0 bases at V and 4 bases at J, leaving 3 bases unmatched. The CDR3 totals 15 residues. CDR3 bases: TGTGCCAGCAGCTTAGCCGGACAGGGGGGGTACGAGCAGTACTTC. This gives the protein CASSLAGQGGYEQYF.

J is TRBJ2-5 and V is TRBV30, with 7 bases aligning to TRBD2. CDR1 GTSNPN and CDR2 SVGIG come from the germline V gene (reference sequence). J lost 4 bases, V lost 0 bases, and 8 bases had no gene match. The CDR3 is made up of 15 amino acids. The CDR3: CAWSVRGGRGETQYF. The CDR3 DNA is TGTGCCTGGAGTGTACGCGGCGGGAGAGGAGAGACCCAGTACTTC.

This chain connects TRBV18 to TRBJ2-7; TRBD1 agrees at 7 bases. Germline V CDR1 and CDR2: KGHSH, LQKENI. The CDR3 consists of 15 residues. Unmatched junction bases numbered 10, after V lost 2 bases and J lost 6 bases. The CDR3 DNA sequence: TGTGCCAGCTCACCATACGCTACCTCAGGGGGCGAGCAGTACTTC. Translated: CASSPYATSGGEQYF.

The genes are TRBV29-1 and TRBJ1-3; D gene ambiguous. Per germline, CDR1 SQVTM and CDR2 ANQGSEA. The CDR3 is 13 amino acids. The V gene lost 4 bases and the J gene lost 0 bases, with 7 bases spanning the gap. CDR3 in amino acids: CSVAAASGNTIYF. The CDR3 nucleotides read TGCAGCGTTGCTGCGGCCTCTGGAAACACCATATATTTT.

The V gene is TRBV11-2, the J gene TRBJ2-1; D tentatively reads TRBD1 or TRBD2 (5 bases each). The CDR3 sequence is 14 residues long. Germline assignment: CDR1 SGHAT and CDR2 FQNNGV. The ends were cut back, 5 bases at V and 7 bases at J, with 15 bases in the middle. This CDR3 reads CASSIQRWGNEQFF. DNA for the CDR3: TGTGCCAGCAGCATCCAGAGGTGGGGGAATGAGCAGTTCTTC.

This chain joins TRBV7-9 and TRBJ1-1; no clear D. Germline V gene sequence: CDR1 SEHNR, CDR2 FQNEAQ (reference sequence). V dropped 6 bases and J dropped 1 base, with 9 bases sitting between them. The CDR3 runs 13 residues. CDR3 residues: CASRPTRNTEAFF. The CDR3 DNA reads as TGTGCCAGCAGACCGACAAGGAACACTGAAGCTTTCTTT.

The CDR3 nucleotides read TGTGCCAGCAGCTTAGCGCTGGGGGGCCCAAACACCATATATTTT. It is translated as CASSLALGGPNTIYF. V usage is TRBV7-8 and J usage is TRBJ1-3; TRBD1 is a possible D gene (6 bases). CDR1 SGHVS and CDR2 FQNEAQ come from the germline V gene. Trimming cost V 0 bases and J 6 bases, with 12 bases left between them. The length of the CDR3 is 15 residues.

J is TRBJ1-4 and V is TRBV28; TRBD1 is a possible D gene (6 bases). V was clipped by 7 bases and J by 5 bases, with 8 bases between them. The CDR3 spans 12 residues. Germline V lookup: CDR1 MDHEN, CDR2 SYDVKM. The CDR3 bases are TGTGCCAGCAAGGACAGAAATGAAAAACTGTTTTTT. The encoded protein is CASKDRNEKLFF.

V usage is TRBV4-1 and J usage is TRBJ2-5; TRBD2 agrees at 13 bases. Unmatched junction bases numbered 17, after V lost 6 bases and J lost 1 base. The CDR3 spans 20 residues. Per germline, CDR1 MGHRA and CDR2 YSYEKL. CDR3 in DNA: TGCGCCAGCAGGCTAAGACTTGGACTAGCGGGAGATCCCCTCCAAGAGACCCAGTACTTC. Translating gives CASRLRLGLAGDPLQETQYF.

The V call is TRBV29-1, the J call TRBJ1-4, with 10 bases matching TRBD1. CDR1 and CDR2 from the germline V gene are SQVTM and ANQGSEA. The CDR3 is 17 amino acids. The V and J ends lost 6 bases and 0 bases, in that order; junction bases with no gene match: 10. The chain's CDR3 is CSVPGTGVIPTNEKLFF. The CDR3 DNA sequence: TGCAGCGTCCCCGGGACAGGGGTGATTCCAACTAATGAAAAACTGTTTTTT. Full variable domain (missing parts from reference TRBV29-1 and TRBJ1-4): SAVISQKPSRDICQRGTSLTIQCQVDSQVTMMFWYRQQPGQSLTLIATANQGSEATYESGFVIDKFPISRPNLTFSTLTVSNMSPEDSSIYLCSVPGTGVIPTNEKLFFGSGTQLSVL.

The chain recombines TRBV7-2 with TRBJ1-2; 10 bases align to TRBD1. The trim removed 4 bases at V and 4 bases at J, leaving 15 bases unmatched. The CDR3 totals 18 residues. Germline CDR1 and CDR2: SGHTA and FQGNSA. The CDR3 spells CASSSTTPGQGRGYGYTF. Written as DNA, the CDR3 is TGTGCCAGCAGCTCTACTACGCCGGGACAGGGGAGGGGCTATGGCTACACCTTC.

The chain couples TRBV5-1 to TRBJ2-3; D unresolved. Trimming stripped 0 bases from V and 1 base from J, with 9 bases between. The CDR3 totals 15 residues. The germline V gene has CDR1 SGHRS and CDR2 YFSETQ. The CDR3 DNA follows: TGCGCCAGCAGCTTGGCCGGGTCTCGCACAGATACGCAGTATTTT. Translation gives CASSLAGSRTDTQYF.

The rearrangement links TRBV19 to TRBJ2-7; 9 bases match TRBD1. The germline V gene encodes CDR1 LNHDA and CDR2 SQIVND (reference sequence). The CDR3 covers 15 residues. Trimming cost V 6 bases and J 6 bases; bases outside gene matches: 12. The chain's CDR3 is CASSLSGTGPVEQYF. The CDR3 bases are TGTGCCAGTAGCCTATCCGGGACAGGGCCAGTCGAGCAGTACTTC.

This rearrangement joins TRBV28 to TRBJ1-1; D is perhaps TRBD1 (6 bases). Germline-derived CDR1 and CDR2 are MDHEN and SYDVKM. Trimming shortened V by 8 bases and J by 11 bases, and 12 bases separated the two germline ends. The CDR3 covers 10 residues. DNA of the CDR3: TGTGCCAGCGGGGGGCTCGGGGCTTTCTTT. It codes for CASGGLGAFF.

The chain links TRBV5-6 to TRBJ2-3, with a weak D call TRBD1 (6 bases). This CDR3 has 11 residues. CDR1 SGHDT and CDR2 YYEEEE come from the germline V gene. Trimming shortened V by 4 bases and J by 12 bases, and 12 bases separated the two germline ends. This chain's CDR3 is CASSGFRGQYF. The CDR3 nucleotides read TGTGCCAGCAGCGGGTTCAGGGGACAGTATTTT.

This chain joins TRBV19 and TRBJ2-3; possible D gene TRBD2, 7 bases. Trimming cost V 7 bases and J 3 bases, with 17 bases left between them. Per germline, CDR1 LNHDA and CDR2 SQIVND (reference sequence). The CDR3 contains 15 residues. Here the CDR3 reads CASTAGAMGTDTQYF. In DNA form, the CDR3 reads TGTGCCAGTACCGCGGGGGCTATGGGGACAGATACGCAGTATTTT.

The chain is built from TRBV7-2 and TRBJ1-1; D gene uncertain. From germline, CDR1 is SGHTA and CDR2 FQGNSA. V was pared by 1 base and J by 9 bases, with 15 bases between. This CDR3 spans 14 amino acids. The CDR3 here is CASSLDLNSQQAFF. CDR3 nucleotides: TGTGCCAGCAGCTTAGATCTTAATTCTCAGCAAGCTTTCTTT.

There are a few counts of this clone. The V and J genes are TRBV6-2 or TRBV6-3 and TRBJ1-2; TRBD1 agrees at 7 bases. This CDR3 comprises 14 residues. Germline assignment: CDR1 MNHEY and CDR2 SVGEGT. Unmatched junction bases numbered 8, after V lost 6 bases and J lost 4 bases. Written as DNA, the CDR3 is TGTGCCAGCAGACCTACAGGGGAAGTCTATGGCTACACCTTC. Translated, it gives CASRPTGEVYGYTF.

The gene calls are TRBV19 and TRBJ1-1; TRBD1 agrees at 11 bases. V gave up 5 bases and J gave up 6 bases; unmatched junction bases: 8. The CDR3 consists of 15 residues. Germline V lookup: CDR1 LNHDA, CDR2 SQIVND (reference sequence). The CDR3 DNA is TGTGCCAGTAGTCCCCAGGACAGGGGGCTCGCTGAAGCTTTCTTT. Residues: CASSPQDRGLAEAFF. The whole variable domain, remainder taken from reference TRBV19 and TRBJ1-1, is DGGITQSPKYLFRKEGQNVTLSCEQNLNHDAMYWYRQDPGQGLRLIYYSQIVNDFQKGDIAEGYSVSREKKESFPLTVTSAQKNPTAFYLCASSPQDRGLAEAFFGQGTRLTVV.

This clone was seen only a few times. The rearrangement joins TRBV7-9 to TRBJ1-2; TRBD1 agrees at 7 bases. The J segment lost 6 bases and the V segment lost 3 bases, leaving 10 bases of the junction unmatched. This CDR3 comprises 15 residues. Germline lookup yields CDR1 SEHNR and CDR2 FQNEAQ (reference sequence). The CDR3: CASSLERTGVNGYTF. The CDR3 nucleotides are TGTGCCAGCAGCTTGGAGCGTACAGGGGTTAATGGCTACACCTTC.

The chain couples TRBV5-1 to TRBJ1-1; D remains unclear. The length of the CDR3 is 13 residues. From germline, CDR1 is SGHRS and CDR2 YFSETQ. The V end was cut by 4 bases, the J end by 1 base, with 8 bases between. CDR3 sequence (DNA): TGCGCCAGCAGCGTTGACCGGAACACTGAAGCTTTCTTT. Amino acid sequence: CASSVDRNTEAFF.

Only one count was recorded for this clone. The chain has TRBV25-1 and TRBJ2-2, with D perhaps being TRBD1 or TRBD2 (6 bases each). Deletions cut 5 bases from V and 4 bases from J, with 14 bases between. The CDR3 length is 15 residues. Germline CDR1 MGHDK, CDR2 SYGVNS. The CDR3 here is CASSQLGGPTGELFF. CDR3 coding DNA: TGTGCCAGCAGTCAACTCGGGGGCCCCACCGGGGAGCTGTTTTTT.

J is TRBJ1-4 and V is TRBV5-1; a weak D match, TRBD1 (6 bases). V was shortened by 2 bases and J by 8 bases, with 16 bases between the two germline ends. The CDR3 covers 15 residues. CDR1 SGHRS and CDR2 YFSETQ come from the germline V gene. CDR3 protein: CASSLKQGFEEKLFF. Here the CDR3 DNA reads TGCGCCAGCAGCTTAAAACAGGGCTTTGAAGAAAAACTGTTTTTT.

With respect to this clone: The sample holds other DNA sequences that translate to the same CDR3. The V gene is TRBV6-5, the J gene TRBJ1-2; 8 nucleotides align to TRBD1. J lost 8 bases, V lost 0 bases, and 2 bases had no gene match. Germline loops: CDR1 MNHEY, CDR2 SVGAGI. This CDR3 comprises 13 residues. CDR3 in amino acids: CASSYSTGVGYTF. CDR3 nucleotide sequence: TGTGCCAGCAGTTACTCGACAGGGGTCGGCTACACCTTC.

With respect to this clone: Other DNA sequences within the sample encode an identical CDR3. The rearrangement uses TRBV5-4 and TRBJ2-1; 7 bases agree with TRBD2. CDR1 and CDR2 (germline): SGHNT, YYREEE (reference sequence). The CDR3 runs 15 residues. J lost 0 bases, V lost 0 bases, and 0 bases had no gene match. CDR3 amino acids: CASSLGTSSYNEQFF. The CDR3 region has the DNA TGTGCCAGCAGCTTGGGGACTAGCTCCTACAATGAGCAGTTCTTC.